The clone carrying this TCR beta chain was seen just once. How the authors handled the data: Cell counts per sample came from amplifying reference gene primers. TCRdb keeps only in-frame clones here, not all; method: immunoSEQ multiplex PCR. The D gene and trimming were derived from the DNA, and the V and J assignments and clone size from that table. The sample contains roughly 200,000 clones, roughly 88% of which appear only once. This sample was taken from a study of blood T cell repertoires in COVID-19. This CDR3 has 14 residues. Germline V gene sequence: CDR1 MNHEY, CDR2 SVGAGI. Germline trimming cut 7 bases from V and 3 bases from J; bases unmatched to any gene: 8.

This clonotype was sampled from a man aged 60 to 69 with acute or convalescent COVID-19. The specimen was peripheral blood. The chain couples TRBV6-5 to TRBJ2-7; 8 bases align to TRBD1. Here the CDR3 reads CASTQPGTGYEQYF. DNA of the CDR3: TGTGCCAGCACCCAGCCCGGGACAGGCTACGAGCAGTACTTC.